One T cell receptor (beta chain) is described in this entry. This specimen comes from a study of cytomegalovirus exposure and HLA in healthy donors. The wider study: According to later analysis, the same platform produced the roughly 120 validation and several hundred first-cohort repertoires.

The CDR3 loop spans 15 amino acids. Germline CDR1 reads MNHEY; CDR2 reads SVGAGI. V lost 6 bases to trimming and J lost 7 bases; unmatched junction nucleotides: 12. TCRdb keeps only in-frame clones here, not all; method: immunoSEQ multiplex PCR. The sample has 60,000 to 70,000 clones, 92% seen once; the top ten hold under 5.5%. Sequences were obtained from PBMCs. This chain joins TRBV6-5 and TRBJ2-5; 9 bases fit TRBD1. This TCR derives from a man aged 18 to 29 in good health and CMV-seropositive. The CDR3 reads CASSLWDRDGGTQYF. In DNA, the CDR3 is TGTGCCAGCAGCCTATGGGACAGGGATGGGGGGACCCAGTACTTC.